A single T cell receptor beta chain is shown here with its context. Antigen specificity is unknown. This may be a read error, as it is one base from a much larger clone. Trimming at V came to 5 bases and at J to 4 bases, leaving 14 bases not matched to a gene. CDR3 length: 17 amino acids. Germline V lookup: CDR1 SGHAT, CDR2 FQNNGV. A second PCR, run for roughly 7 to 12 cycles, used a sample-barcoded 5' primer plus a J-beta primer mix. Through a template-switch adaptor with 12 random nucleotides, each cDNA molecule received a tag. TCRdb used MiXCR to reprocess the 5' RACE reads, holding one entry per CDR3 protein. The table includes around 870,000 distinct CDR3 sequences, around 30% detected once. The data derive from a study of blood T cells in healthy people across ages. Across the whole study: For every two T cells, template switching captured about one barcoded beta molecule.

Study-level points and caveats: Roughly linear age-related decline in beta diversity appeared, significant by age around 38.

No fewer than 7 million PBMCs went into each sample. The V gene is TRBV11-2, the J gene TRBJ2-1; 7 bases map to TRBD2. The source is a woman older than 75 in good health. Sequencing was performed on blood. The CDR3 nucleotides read TGTGCCAGCAGCCCTAGGCTTCTAGCGGAGGTATACAATGAGCAGTTCTTC. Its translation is CASSPRLLAEVYNEQFF. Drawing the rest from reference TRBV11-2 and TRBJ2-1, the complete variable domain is EAGVAQSPRYKIIEKRQSVAFWCNPISGHATLYWYQQILGQGPKLLIQFQNNGVVDDSQLPKDRFSAERLKGVDSTLKIQPAKLEDSAVYLCASSPRLLAEVYNEQFFGPGTRLTVL.